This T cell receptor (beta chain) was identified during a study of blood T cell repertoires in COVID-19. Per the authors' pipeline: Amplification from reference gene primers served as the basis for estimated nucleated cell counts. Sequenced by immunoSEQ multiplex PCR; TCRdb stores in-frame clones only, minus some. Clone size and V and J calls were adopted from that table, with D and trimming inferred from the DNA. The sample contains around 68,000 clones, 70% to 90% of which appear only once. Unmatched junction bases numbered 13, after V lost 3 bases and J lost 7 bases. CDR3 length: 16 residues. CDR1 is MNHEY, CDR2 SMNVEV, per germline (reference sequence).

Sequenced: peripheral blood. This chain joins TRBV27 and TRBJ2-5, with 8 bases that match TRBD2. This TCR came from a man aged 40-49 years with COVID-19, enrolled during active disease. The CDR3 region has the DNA TGTGCCAGCAGTTTTTGGTCGGGAGGGGACGGGGGGACCCAGTACTTC. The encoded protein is CASSFWSGGDGGTQYF.